This TCR beta chain was recovered during a study of T cells in Graves' hyperthyroidism and ophthalmopathy. Study results and caveats: In blood, most of the thyroid clonotypes expanded above 0.001 were also present. Ophthalmopathy and stable hyperthyroidism were separated by a 13 V-J model.

In patients aged 18 to 65, hyperthyroidism was newly diagnosed, with duration under 2 months. Exclusion criteria comprised uncontrolled infection, other autoimmune disease, pregnancy or lactation. Amplification targeted TCR beta CDR3 regions from RNA transcripts. Carried out on the TCR CDR3, a first-round RT-PCR used the HTBI primer set. TCRdb used MiXCR to reprocess the multiplex PCR reads, holding one entry per CDR3 protein. Of a few hundred thousand distinct CDR3 sequences listed, around 45% were seen once; the top ten hold around 7.7%. This clonotype was counted many times. What it binds is not known. Germline V gene sequence: CDR1 MNHEY, CDR2 SVGEGT. The CDR3 is 14 amino acids. V lost 6 bases and J lost 3; bases outside the gene matches: 5.

The TCR originated in a woman aged 18-29 years with Graves' hyperthyroidism. Input material: peripheral blood or thyroid tissue (not recorded which). This sequence joins TRBV6-2 or TRBV6-3 and TRBJ2-7; TRBD1 matches 10 bases. The CDR3: CASRDRGSHYEQYF. CDR3 sequence (DNA): TGTGCCAGCAGGGACAGGGGGTCACACTACGAGCAGTACTTC.